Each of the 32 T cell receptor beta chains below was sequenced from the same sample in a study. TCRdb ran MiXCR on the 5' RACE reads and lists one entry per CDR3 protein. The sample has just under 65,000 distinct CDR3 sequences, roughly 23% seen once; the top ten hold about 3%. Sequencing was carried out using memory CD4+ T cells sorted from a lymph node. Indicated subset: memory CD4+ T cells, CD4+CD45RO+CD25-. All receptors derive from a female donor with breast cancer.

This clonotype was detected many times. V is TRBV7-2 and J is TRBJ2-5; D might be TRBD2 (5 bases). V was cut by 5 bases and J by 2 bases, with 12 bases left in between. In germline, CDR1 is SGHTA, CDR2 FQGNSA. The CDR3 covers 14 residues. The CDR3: CASSPQPGQETQYF. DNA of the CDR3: TGTGCCAGCAGCCCACAACCGGGACAAGAGACCCAGTACTTC.

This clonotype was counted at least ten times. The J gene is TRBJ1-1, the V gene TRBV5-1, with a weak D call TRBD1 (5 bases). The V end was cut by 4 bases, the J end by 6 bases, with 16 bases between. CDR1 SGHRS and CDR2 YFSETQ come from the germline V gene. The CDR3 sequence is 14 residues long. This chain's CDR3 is CASSGDPPSSEAFF. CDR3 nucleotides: TGCGCCAGCAGCGGGGACCCACCTTCCTCTGAAGCTTTCTTT.

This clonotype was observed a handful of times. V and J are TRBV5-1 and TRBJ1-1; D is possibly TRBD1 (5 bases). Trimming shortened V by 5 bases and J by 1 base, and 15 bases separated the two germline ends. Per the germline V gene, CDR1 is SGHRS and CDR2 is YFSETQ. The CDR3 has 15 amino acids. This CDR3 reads CASRGEVGRNTEAFF. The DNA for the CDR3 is TGCGCCAGCAGGGGGGAGGTAGGAAGGAACACTGAAGCTTTCTTT.

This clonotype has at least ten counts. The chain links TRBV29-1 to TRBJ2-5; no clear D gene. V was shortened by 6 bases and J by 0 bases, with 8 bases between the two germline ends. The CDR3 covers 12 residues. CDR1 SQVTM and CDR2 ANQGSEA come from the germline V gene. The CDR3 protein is CSVEMYQETQYF. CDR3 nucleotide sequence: TGCAGCGTCGAGATGTACCAAGAGACCCAGTACTTC.

This CDR3 reads CSARDKLALPDTQYF. CDR3 DNA: TGCAGTGCTAGAGATAAACTAGCCCTCCCCGATACGCAGTATTTT. This rearrangement joins TRBV20-1 to TRBJ2-3; tentatively, D is TRBD2 (6 bases). The germline gives CDR1 DFQATT, CDR2 SNEGSKA (reference sequence). Trimming removed 0 bases at V and 6 bases at J, with 16 bases between. CDR3 length: 15 residues.

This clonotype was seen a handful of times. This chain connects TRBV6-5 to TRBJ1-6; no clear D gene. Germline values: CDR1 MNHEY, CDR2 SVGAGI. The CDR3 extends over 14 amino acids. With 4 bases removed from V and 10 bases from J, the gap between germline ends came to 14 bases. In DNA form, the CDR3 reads TGTGCCAGCAGTTCCGCAGAGGGTGGATCACCCCTCCACTTT. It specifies CASSSAEGGSPLHF.

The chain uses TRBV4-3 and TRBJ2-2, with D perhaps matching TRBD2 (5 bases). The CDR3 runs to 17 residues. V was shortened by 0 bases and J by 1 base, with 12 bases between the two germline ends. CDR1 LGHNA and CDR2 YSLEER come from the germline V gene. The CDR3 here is CASSQEPPGGNTGELFF. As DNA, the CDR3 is TGCGCCAGCAGCCAAGAGCCCCCCGGAGGGAACACCGGGGAGCTGTTTTTT.

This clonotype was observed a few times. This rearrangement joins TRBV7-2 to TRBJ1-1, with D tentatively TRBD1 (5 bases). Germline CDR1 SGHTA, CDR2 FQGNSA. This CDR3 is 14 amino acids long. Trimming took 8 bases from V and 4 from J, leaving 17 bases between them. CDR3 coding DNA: TGTGCCAGCGCATCCCTTCGGGGGGGCACTGAAGCTTTCTTT. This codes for CASASLRGGTEAFF.

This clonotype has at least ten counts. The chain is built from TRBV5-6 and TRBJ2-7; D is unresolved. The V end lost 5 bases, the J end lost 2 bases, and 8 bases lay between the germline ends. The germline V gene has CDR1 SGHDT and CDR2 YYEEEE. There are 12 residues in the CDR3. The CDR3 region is CASSVGPYEQYF. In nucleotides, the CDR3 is TGTGCCAGCAGTGTCGGTCCCTACGAGCAGTACTTC.

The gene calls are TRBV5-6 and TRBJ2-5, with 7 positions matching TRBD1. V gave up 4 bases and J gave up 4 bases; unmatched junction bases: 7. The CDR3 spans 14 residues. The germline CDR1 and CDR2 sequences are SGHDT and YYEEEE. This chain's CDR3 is CASSLWDSRETQYF. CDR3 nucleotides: TGTGCCAGCAGCCTGTGGGACAGCCGAGAGACCCAGTACTTC.

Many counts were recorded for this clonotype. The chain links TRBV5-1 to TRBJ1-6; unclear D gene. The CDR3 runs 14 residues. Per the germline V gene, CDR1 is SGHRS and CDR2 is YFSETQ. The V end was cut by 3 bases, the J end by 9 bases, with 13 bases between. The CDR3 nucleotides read TGCGCCAGCAGCTCGGACCTAGACCGTTCACCCCTCCACTTT. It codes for CASSSDLDRSPLHF.

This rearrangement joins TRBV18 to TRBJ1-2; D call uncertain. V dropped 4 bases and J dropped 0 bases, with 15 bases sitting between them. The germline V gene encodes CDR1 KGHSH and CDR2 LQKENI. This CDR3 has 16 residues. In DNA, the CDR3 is TGTGCCAGCTCACTAAGAGACGGAGAATCTAACTATGGCTACACCTTC. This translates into CASSLRDGESNYGYTF. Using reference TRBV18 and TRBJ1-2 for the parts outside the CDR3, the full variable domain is NAGVMQNPRHLVRRRGQEARLRCSPMKGHSHVYWYRQLPEEGLKFMVYLQKENIIDESGMPKERFSAEFPKEGPSILRIQQVVRGDSAAYFCASSLRDGESNYGYTFGSGTRLTVV.

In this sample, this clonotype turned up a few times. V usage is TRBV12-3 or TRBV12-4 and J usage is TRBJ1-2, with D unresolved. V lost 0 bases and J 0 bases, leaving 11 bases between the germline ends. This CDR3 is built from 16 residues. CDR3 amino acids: CASSLARSVSNYGYTF. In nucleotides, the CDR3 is TGTGCCAGCAGTTTAGCGCGTTCAGTTTCTAACTATGGCTACACCTTC.

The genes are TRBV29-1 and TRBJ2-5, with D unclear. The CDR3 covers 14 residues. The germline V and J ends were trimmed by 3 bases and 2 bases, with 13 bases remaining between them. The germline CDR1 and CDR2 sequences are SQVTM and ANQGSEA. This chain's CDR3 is CSVEPPAIQETQYF. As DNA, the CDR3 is TGCAGCGTTGAGCCGCCGGCCATTCAAGAGACCCAGTACTTC.

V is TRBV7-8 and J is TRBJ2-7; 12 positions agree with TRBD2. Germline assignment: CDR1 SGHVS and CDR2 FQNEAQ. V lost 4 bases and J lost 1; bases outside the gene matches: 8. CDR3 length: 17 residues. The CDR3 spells CASSSTNLAGGSYEQYF. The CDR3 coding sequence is TGTGCCAGCAGCTCCACCAACCTAGCGGGGGGGTCCTACGAGCAGTACTTC.

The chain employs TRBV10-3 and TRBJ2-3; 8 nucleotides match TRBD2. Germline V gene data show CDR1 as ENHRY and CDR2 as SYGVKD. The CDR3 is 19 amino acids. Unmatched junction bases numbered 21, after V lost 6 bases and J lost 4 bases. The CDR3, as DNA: TGTGCCATCAGGAAGGGTAGCGGACGGTCGGGAGGGCCGCCAGATACGCAGTATTTT. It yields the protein CAIRKGSGRSGGPPDTQYF.

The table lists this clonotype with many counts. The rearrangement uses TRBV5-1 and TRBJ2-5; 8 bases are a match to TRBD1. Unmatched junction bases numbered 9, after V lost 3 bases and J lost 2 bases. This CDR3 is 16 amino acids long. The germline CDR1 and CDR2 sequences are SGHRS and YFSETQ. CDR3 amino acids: CASSSASRQGQETQYF. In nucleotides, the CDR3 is TGCGCCAGCAGCTCTGCAAGCCGACAGGGGCAAGAGACCCAGTACTTC.

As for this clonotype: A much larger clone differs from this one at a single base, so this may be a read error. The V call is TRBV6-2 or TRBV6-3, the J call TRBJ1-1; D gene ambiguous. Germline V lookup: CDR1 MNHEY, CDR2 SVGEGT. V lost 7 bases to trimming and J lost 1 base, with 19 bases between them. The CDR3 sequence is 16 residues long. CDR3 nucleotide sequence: TGTGCCAGCACCTCCGCTCTGGGCCCAGGGAACACTGAAGCTTTCTTT. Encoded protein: CASTSALGPGNTEAFF.

The CDR3 loop reads CASSEYWGSGANVLTF. The CDR3 DNA sequence: TGTGCCAGCAGTGAATACTGGGGATCTGGGGCCAACGTCCTGACTTTC. The chain recombines TRBV6-1 with TRBJ2-6; D remains ambiguous. The length of the CDR3 is 16 residues. Germline V lookup: CDR1 MNHNS, CDR2 SASEGT. V was clipped by 2 bases and J by 1 base, with 9 bases between them.

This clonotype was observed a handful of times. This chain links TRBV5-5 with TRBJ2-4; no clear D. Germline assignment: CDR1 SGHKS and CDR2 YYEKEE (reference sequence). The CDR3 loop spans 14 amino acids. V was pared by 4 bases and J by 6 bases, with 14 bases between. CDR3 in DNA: TGTGCCAGCAGCGTCGATTCACAATCAAACATTCAGTACTTC. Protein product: CASSVDSQSNIQYF.

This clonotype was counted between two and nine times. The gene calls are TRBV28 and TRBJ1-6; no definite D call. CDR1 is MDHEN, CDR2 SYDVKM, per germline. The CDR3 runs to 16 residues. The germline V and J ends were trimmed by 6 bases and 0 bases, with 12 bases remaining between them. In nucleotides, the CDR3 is TGTGCCAGCAGCCGCCGATGGGGCTCCTATAATTCACCCCTCCACTTT. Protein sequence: CASSRRWGSYNSPLHF.

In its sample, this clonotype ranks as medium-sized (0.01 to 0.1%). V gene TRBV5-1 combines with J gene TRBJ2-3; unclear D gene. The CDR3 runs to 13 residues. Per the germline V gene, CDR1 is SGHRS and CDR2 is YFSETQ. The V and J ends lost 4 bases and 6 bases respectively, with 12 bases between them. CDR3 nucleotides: TGCGCCAGCAGCCCGCGGTCCGGCGATACGCAGTATTTT. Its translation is CASSPRSGDTQYF.

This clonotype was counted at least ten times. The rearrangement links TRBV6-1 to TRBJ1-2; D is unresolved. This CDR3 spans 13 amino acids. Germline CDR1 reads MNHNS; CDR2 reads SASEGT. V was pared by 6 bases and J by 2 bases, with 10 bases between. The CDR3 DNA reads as TGTGCCAGCAGGACCGACGGAAACTATGGCTACACCTTC. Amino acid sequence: CASRTDGNYGYTF.

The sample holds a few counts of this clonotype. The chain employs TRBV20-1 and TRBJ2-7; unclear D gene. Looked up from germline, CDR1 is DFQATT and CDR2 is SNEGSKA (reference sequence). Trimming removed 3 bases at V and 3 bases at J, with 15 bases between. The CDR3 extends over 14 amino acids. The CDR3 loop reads CSASIRQKRYEQYF. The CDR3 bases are TGCAGTGCTAGCATTCGGCAGAAACGCTACGAGCAGTACTTC.

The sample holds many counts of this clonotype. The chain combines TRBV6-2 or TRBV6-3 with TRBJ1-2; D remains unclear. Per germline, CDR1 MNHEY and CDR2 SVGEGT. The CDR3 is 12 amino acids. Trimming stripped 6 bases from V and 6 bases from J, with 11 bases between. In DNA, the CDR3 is TGTGCCAGCAGCCGGACTAGGCATGGCTACACCTTC. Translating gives CASSRTRHGYTF.

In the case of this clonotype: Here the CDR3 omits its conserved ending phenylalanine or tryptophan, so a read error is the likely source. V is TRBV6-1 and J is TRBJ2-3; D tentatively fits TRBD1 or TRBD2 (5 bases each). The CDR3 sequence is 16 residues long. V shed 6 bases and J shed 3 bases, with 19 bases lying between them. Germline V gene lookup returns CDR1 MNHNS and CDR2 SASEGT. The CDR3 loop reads CASSPRPQGGTDTQYL. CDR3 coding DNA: TGTGCCAGCAGCCCTAGGCCGCAGGGCGGGACAGATACGCAGTATCTT.

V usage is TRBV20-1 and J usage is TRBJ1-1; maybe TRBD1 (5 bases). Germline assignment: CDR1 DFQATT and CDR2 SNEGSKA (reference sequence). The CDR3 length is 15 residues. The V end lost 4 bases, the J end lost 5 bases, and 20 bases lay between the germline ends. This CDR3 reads CSATTGGGGMTEAFF. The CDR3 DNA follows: TGCAGTGCTACGACTGGGGGGGGTGGAATGACTGAAGCTTTCTTT.

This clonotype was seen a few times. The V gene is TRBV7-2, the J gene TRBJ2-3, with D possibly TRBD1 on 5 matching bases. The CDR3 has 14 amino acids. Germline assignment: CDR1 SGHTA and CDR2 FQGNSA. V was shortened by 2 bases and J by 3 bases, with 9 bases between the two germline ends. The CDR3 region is CASSLHSGTDTQYF. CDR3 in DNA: TGTGCCAGCAGCTTACATTCAGGGACAGATACGCAGTATTTT.

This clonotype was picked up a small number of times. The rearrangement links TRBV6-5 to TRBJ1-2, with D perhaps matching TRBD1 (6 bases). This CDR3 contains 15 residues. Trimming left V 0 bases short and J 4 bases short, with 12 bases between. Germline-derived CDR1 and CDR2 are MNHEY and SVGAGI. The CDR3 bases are TGTGCCAGCAGTTACTCGGGGGGCAGTGCCTATGGCTACACCTTC. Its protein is CASSYSGGSAYGYTF.

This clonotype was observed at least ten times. The chain's CDR3 is CASSSRGRTEAFF. Written as DNA, the CDR3 is TGTGCCAGCAGTTCCAGGGGGCGAACTGAAGCTTTCTTT. This chain connects TRBV12-3 or TRBV12-4 to TRBJ1-1, with TRBD1 identical over 8 bases. The CDR3 has 13 residues. Losses at the gene ends were 4 bases for V and 5 bases for J; bases not matched to a gene: 3.

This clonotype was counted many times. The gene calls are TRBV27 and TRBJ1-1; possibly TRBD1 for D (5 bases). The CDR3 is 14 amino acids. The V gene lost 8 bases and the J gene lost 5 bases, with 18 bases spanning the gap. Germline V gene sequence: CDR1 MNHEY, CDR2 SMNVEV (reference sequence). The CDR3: CASRQTPSGTEAFF. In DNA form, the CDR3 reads TGTGCCAGCCGACAGACTCCCTCGGGGACTGAAGCTTTCTTT.

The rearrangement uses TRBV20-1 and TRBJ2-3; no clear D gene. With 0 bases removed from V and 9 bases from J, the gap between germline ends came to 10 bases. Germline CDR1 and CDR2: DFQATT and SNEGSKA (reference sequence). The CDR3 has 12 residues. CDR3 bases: TGCAGTGCTAGAGATGGCAGGACGACGCAGTATTTT. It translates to CSARDGRTTQYF.